A single sample is the source of the 26 T cell receptor beta chains below, sequenced in a study of T cell responses to AZD1222 COVID-19 vaccine. This table comes from immunoSEQ multiplex PCR, and its TCRdb copy is limited to in-frame clones, with some not included. The sample has roughly 160,000 clones, 80% to 95% seen once; the top ten hold 1.6%. The sample was peripheral blood, taken on day 0 of AZD1222 vaccination. These receptors all stem from an adult in good health.

This clone was seen just once. The chain has TRBV27 and TRBJ2-6, with TRBD2 identical over 12 bases. This CDR3 is built from 19 residues. The ends lost 1 base at V and 2 bases at J; junction bases unmatched: 6. Looked up from germline, CDR1 is MNHEY and CDR2 is SMNVEV (reference sequence). Here the CDR3 reads CASSLFPSGGAPGANVLTF. For the CDR3, the DNA is TGTGCCAGCAGTTTATTCCCTAGCGGGGGGGCCCCTGGGGCCAACGTCCTGACTTTC. Full variable domain (missing parts from reference TRBV27 and TRBJ2-6): EAQVTQNPRYLITVTGKKLTVTCSQNMNHEYMSWYRQDPGLGLRQIYYSMNVEVTDKGDVPEGYKVSRKEKRNFPLILESPSPNQTSLYFCASSLFPSGGAPGANVLTFGAGSRLTVL.

V and J are TRBV2 and TRBJ2-7, with 10 nucleotides matching TRBD1. Germline loops: CDR1 SNHLY, CDR2 FYNNEI. The CDR3 loop spans 15 amino acids. V dropped 2 bases and J dropped 6; count of bases not matched to a gene: 7. CDR3 amino acids: CASSEHRTGGSEQYF. The CDR3 coding sequence is TGTGCCAGCAGTGAACATCGGACAGGGGGGTCCGAGCAGTACTTC.

The CDR3, as DNA: TGTGCCAGCAGTTTATACCGTGGGACAGGGGATGGCTACACCTTC. Protein product: CASSLYRGTGDGYTF. This sequence joins TRBV27 and TRBJ1-2; 10 nucleotides match TRBD1. Germline trimming cut 1 base from V and 6 bases from J; bases unmatched to any gene: 5. Germline V gives CDR1 MNHEY, CDR2 SMNVEV (reference sequence). CDR3 length: 15 amino acids.

V and J are TRBV7-3 and TRBJ2-5; D is unresolved. CDR3 size: 13 residues. Trimming took 5 bases from V and 1 from J, leaving 8 bases between them. The V gene's germline CDR1 is SGHTA and CDR2 FQGTGA. The CDR3 DNA is TGTGCCAGCAGCCGGACCCCCCAAGAGACCCAGTACTTC. It encodes CASSRTPQETQYF.

This chain joins TRBV5-1 and TRBJ1-2; 8 bases agree with TRBD1. Trimming at V came to 4 bases and at J to 6 bases, leaving 11 bases not matched to a gene. This CDR3 spans 15 amino acids. Germline values: CDR1 SGHRS, CDR2 YFSETQ. CDR3 in DNA: TGCGCCAGCAGCCCGCGACAGGGGCAAAAGGATGGCTACACCTTC. Amino acid sequence: CASSPRQGQKDGYTF.

The gene calls are TRBV3-1 (or the pseudogene TRBV3-2) and TRBJ2-1; D is perhaps TRBD2 (6 bases). CDR1 and CDR2 from the germline V gene are LGHDT and YNNKEL (reference sequence). Between the trimmed V and J ends, which lost 7 bases and 3 bases, there was a span of 10 bases. The CDR3 has 13 amino acids. This chain's CDR3 is CASTRGGYNEQFF. The CDR3 bases are TGTGCCAGCACGCGGGGTGGCTACAATGAGCAGTTCTTC.

J is TRBJ2-3 and V is TRBV12-5; D is unclear. V shed 5 bases and J shed 0 bases, with 15 bases lying between them. CDR1 and CDR2 from the germline V gene are LGHNT and FRNRAP. The CDR3 has 16 residues. The chain's CDR3 is CASGPDPVESTDTQYF. The CDR3 DNA reads as TGTGCTAGTGGTCCTGATCCGGTCGAAAGCACAGATACGCAGTATTTT.

The chain links TRBV20-1 to TRBJ1-2; D is undetermined. The length of the CDR3 is 11 residues. Germline V CDR1 and CDR2: DFQATT, SNEGSKA (reference sequence). The CDR3 reads CGTPLGYGYTF. CDR3 sequence (DNA): TGCGGTACTCCGCTCGGCTATGGCTACACCTTC.

The rearrangement joins TRBV4-1 to TRBJ1-1; no clear D gene. With 0 bases removed from V and 0 bases from J, the gap between germline ends came to 5 bases. Germline V gives CDR1 MGHRA, CDR2 YSYEKL. The CDR3 runs to 14 residues. CDR3 sequence reads: CASSQDRMNTEAFF. The CDR3 nucleotides read TGCGCCAGCAGCCAAGATCGCATGAACACTGAAGCTTTCTTT.

J is TRBJ1-5 and V is TRBV4-1; TRBD1 agrees at 9 bases. The CDR3 length is 18 residues. Germline lookup yields CDR1 MGHRA and CDR2 YSYEKL. V shed 0 bases, J shed 0 bases, and the junction held 6 bases outside the gene matches. CDR3 residues: CASSQDRTGVYSNQPQHF. CDR3 coding DNA: TGCGCCAGCAGCCAAGATCGGACAGGGGTGTATAGCAATCAGCCCCAGCATTTT.

The rearrangement joins TRBV5-5 to TRBJ2-1; D may be TRBD2 (7 bases). Trimming stripped 4 bases from V and 1 base from J, with 18 bases between. The germline gives CDR1 SGHKS, CDR2 YYEKEE (reference sequence). The CDR3 totals 17 residues. The CDR3 loop is CASSPGGGGYSYNEQFF. The CDR3 nucleotides are TGTGCCAGCAGCCCCGGGGGAGGGGGTTATTCCTACAATGAGCAGTTCTTC.

This clone was counted a single time. This chain links TRBV5-1 with TRBJ2-7; 15 positions match TRBD2. V dropped 0 bases and J dropped 0; count of bases not matched to a gene: 16. CDR3 length: 22 amino acids. Looked up from germline, CDR1 is SGHRS and CDR2 is YFSETQ. The CDR3 nucleotides are TGCGCCAGCAGCTTGGATACTGGAGGTAGGACTAGCGGGAGGGCCGACTCCTACGAGCAGTACTTC. Residues: CASSLDTGGRTSGRADSYEQYF.

The chain combines TRBV18 with TRBJ1-2; possible D gene TRBD1, 6 bases. Germline CDR1 reads KGHSH; CDR2 reads LQKENI. The CDR3 is 16 amino acids. V was pared by 3 bases and J by 2 bases, with 16 bases between. Here the CDR3 DNA reads TGTGCCAGCTCACCCGACCTCACAGGGTTCAACTATGGCTACACCTTC. Protein: CASSPDLTGFNYGYTF.

The chain combines TRBV5-1 with TRBJ1-3; D is uncertain. Germline CDR1 and CDR2: SGHRS and YFSETQ. This CDR3 is built from 13 residues. Trimming took off 6 bases at V and 1 base at J, with 8 bases between the two ends. The CDR3 nucleotides are TGCGCCAGCAAAGAGTATTCTGGAAACACCATATATTTT. Its protein is CASKEYSGNTIYF.

About this clone itself: Distinct nucleotide sequences in the sample also encode this CDR3. The chain is built from TRBV19 and TRBJ1-1; D remains unclear. In germline, CDR1 is LNHDA, CDR2 SQIVND (reference sequence). The CDR3 has 15 amino acids. The V end lost 3 bases, the J end lost 2 bases, and 13 bases lay between the germline ends. CDR3 nucleotide sequence: TGTGCCAGTAGTATCGCTGGAGGCAGCAACACTGAAGCTTTCTTT. It codes for CASSIAGGSNTEAFF.

The V gene is TRBV7-3, the J gene TRBJ1-2; D gene uncertain. This CDR3 is 15 amino acids long. Germline assignment: CDR1 SGHTA and CDR2 FQGTGA. Trimming removed 5 bases at V and 4 bases at J, with 17 bases between. In DNA, the CDR3 is TGTGCCAGCAGCACCTCCCCTAGGGAGGTCTATGGCTACACCTTC. Protein sequence: CASSTSPREVYGYTF.

V is TRBV28 and J is TRBJ2-5, with D perhaps TRBD2 (7 bases). This CDR3 has 15 amino acids. Per the germline V gene, CDR1 is MDHEN and CDR2 is SYDVKM. V was trimmed by 1 base and J by 5 bases, leaving 14 bases between them. CDR3: CASSLYGGRGETQYF. CDR3 coding DNA: TGTGCCAGCAGTTTATACGGGGGGCGGGGTGAGACCCAGTACTTC.

The rearrangement joins TRBV29-1 to TRBJ2-1; TRBD2 agrees at 13 bases. The J segment lost 4 bases and the V segment lost 7 bases, leaving 13 bases of the junction unmatched. This CDR3 region has 17 residues. Per germline, CDR1 SQVTM and CDR2 ANQGSEA. The CDR3 bases are TGCAGCGCTCCCTCCGGGACTAGCGGGATATCATACAATGAGCAGTTCTTC. It encodes CSAPSGTSGISYNEQFF.

In this sample, this clone turned up once. The V and J genes are TRBV2 and TRBJ1-5, with D maybe TRBD1 (5 bases). The CDR3 is made up of 14 amino acids. The germline V and J ends were trimmed by 5 bases and 0 bases, with 8 bases remaining between them. The germline V gene encodes CDR1 SNHLY and CDR2 FYNNEI. CDR3 loop: CASSTDNSNQPQHF. In DNA form, the CDR3 reads TGTGCCAGCAGTACGGACAATAGCAATCAGCCCCAGCATTTT.

The chain combines TRBV23-1 with TRBJ1-1; 8 nucleotides line up with TRBD1. TRBV23-1 is designated an ORF whose function remains uncertain. The CDR3 consists of 17 residues. With 0 bases clipped from V and 1 base from J, the junction kept 7 bases outside the gene matches. CDR3 residues: CASSQSVCGTGNTEAFF. CDR3 bases: TGCGCCAGCAGTCAATCGGTCTGCGGGACAGGGAACACTGAAGCTTTCTTT.

This rearrangement joins TRBV4-2 to TRBJ1-1, with TRBD1 matching over 10 bases. Germline V gene sequence: CDR1 LGHNA, CDR2 YNFKEQ. Trimming took 4 bases from V and 0 from J; bases not matched to a gene: 8. The CDR3 covers 17 residues. The CDR3 DNA sequence: TGTGCCAGCAGCCGCTCCTCGGGACAGGGGCTGAACACTGAAGCTTTCTTT. Encoded protein: CASSRSSGQGLNTEAFF.

V and J are TRBV7-6 and TRBJ2-7; TRBD1 or TRBD2 may be the D gene (6 bases each). The V gene lost 1 base and the J gene lost 2 bases, with 9 bases spanning the gap. In germline, CDR1 is SGHVS, CDR2 FNYEAQ. This CDR3 has 14 amino acids. CDR3 sequence (DNA): TGTGCCAGCAGCTTAGTGGAGGGGGCCTACGAGCAGTACTTC. Translating it yields CASSLVEGAYEQYF.

The chain is built from TRBV11-2 and TRBJ1-5; D unresolved. The CDR3 extends over 15 amino acids. CDR1 is SGHAT, CDR2 FQNNGV, per germline. Trimming took 1 base from V and 3 from J, leaving 10 bases between them. The CDR3, as DNA: TGTGCCAGCAGCTTAGGACGTTCAAACAATCAGCCCCAGCATTTT. Translating it yields CASSLGRSNNQPQHF.

J is TRBJ1-1 and V is TRBV5-1; the D is unclear. The ends were cut back, 7 bases at V and 1 base at J, with 11 bases in the middle. This CDR3 region has 13 residues. Germline CDR1 SGHRS, CDR2 YFSETQ. The CDR3: CASCGPPNTEAFF. CDR3 bases: TGCGCCAGCTGCGGACCGCCGAACACTGAAGCTTTCTTT.

J is TRBJ2-7 and V is TRBV7-3, with D hard to call. The CDR3 totals 13 residues. The germline gives CDR1 SGHTA, CDR2 FQGTGA. V shed 1 base and J shed 0 bases, with 4 bases lying between them. Here the CDR3 DNA reads TGTGCCAGCAGCTTAAGCGTCTCCTACGAGCAGTACTTC. It yields the protein CASSLSVSYEQYF.

The chain uses TRBV2 and TRBJ1-4; possible D gene TRBD1, 5 bases. Looked up from germline, CDR1 is SNHLY and CDR2 is FYNNEI. The V end was cut by 3 bases, the J end by 7 bases, with 9 bases between. The CDR3 sequence is 13 residues long. The CDR3 DNA sequence: TGTGCCAGCAGTGATCCCGGGACTGAAAAACTGTTTTTT. As protein: CASSDPGTEKLFF.